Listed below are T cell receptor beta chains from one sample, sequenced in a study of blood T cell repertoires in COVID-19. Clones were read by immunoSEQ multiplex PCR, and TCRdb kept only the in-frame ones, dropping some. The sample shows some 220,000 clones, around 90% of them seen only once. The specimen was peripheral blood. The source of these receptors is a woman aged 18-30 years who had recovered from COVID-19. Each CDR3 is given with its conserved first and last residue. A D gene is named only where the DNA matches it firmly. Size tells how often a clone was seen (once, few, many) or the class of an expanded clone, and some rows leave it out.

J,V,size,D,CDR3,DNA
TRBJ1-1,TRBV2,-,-,CASRGGVTEAFF,TGTGCCAGCAGGGGGGGGGTCACTGAAGCTTTCTTT
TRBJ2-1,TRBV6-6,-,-,CASSPPILGGPHNEQFF,TGTGCCAGCAGTCCACCCATACTGGGAGGACCACACAATGAGCAGTTCTTC
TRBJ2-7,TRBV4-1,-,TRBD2,CASSQVGLQARLNEQYF,TGCGCCAGCAGCCAAGTGGGACTACAGGCCAGGTTAAACGAGCAGTACTTC
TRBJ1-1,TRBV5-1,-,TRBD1,CASSGPGTEAAFF,TGCGCCAGCAGCGGGCCCGGGACAGAGGCAGCTTTCTTT
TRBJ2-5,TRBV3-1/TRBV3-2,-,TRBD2,CASSLLRGGQETQYF,TGTGCCAGCAGCCTCTTACGGGGGGGCCAAGAGACCCAGTACTTC
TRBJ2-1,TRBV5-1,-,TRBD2,CASSYSGSHEQFF,TGCGCCAGCAGCTACAGCGGGAGCCACGAGCAGTTCTTC
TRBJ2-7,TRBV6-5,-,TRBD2,CASSYKRGEQYF,TGTGCCAGCAGTTACAAGCGGGGCGAGCAGTACTTC
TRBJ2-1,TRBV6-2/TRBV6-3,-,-,CASSYNLRATEQFF,TGTGCCAGCAGTTACAATCTACGCGCCACTGAGCAGTTCTTC
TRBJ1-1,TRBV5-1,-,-,CASSLQGYTEAFF,TGCGCCAGCAGCCTACAGGGATACACTGAAGCTTTCTTT
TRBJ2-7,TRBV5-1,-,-,CASSYALGSSSYEQYF,TGCGCCAGCAGCTATGCGCTCGGTAGTAGCTCCTACGAGCAGTACTTC
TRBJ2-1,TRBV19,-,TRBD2,CASATGTTYNEQFF,TGTGCCAGTGCAACCGGGACTACATACAATGAGCAGTTCTTC
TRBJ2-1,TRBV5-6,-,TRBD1,CASSLEQGYTLSYNEQFF,TGTGCCAGCAGCTTGGAACAGGGGTACACTCTCTCCTACAATGAGCAGTTCTTC
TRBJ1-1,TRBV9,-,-,CASSVETVTEAFF,TGTGCCAGCAGCGTAGAGACTGTCACTGAAGCTTTCTTT
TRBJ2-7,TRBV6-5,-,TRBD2,CASSYVPGGLLDEQYF,TGTGCCAGCAGTTACGTGCCGGGGGGGCTCTTGGACGAGCAGTACTTC
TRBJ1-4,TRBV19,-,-,CASSAGGGLYEKLFF,TGTGCCAGTAGCGCCGGGGGGGGACTGTATGAAAAACTGTTTTTT
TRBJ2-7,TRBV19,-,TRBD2,CASAPGTSRHEQYF,TGTGCCAGTGCCCCCGGGACTAGCCGCCACGAGCAGTACTTC
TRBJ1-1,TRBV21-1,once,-,CASSLMPTGMNTEAFF,TGTGCCAGCAGCCTGATGCCGACAGGAATGAACACTGAAGCTTTCTTT
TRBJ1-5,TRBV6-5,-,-,CASRTTRNSNQPQHF,TGTGCCAGCAGAACGACAAGAAATAGCAATCAGCCCCAGCATTTT
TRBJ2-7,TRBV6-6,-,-,CASSRLPGHNPRLEQYF,TGTGCCAGCAGTCGCCTTCCGGGACACAACCCTCGGCTAGAGCAGTACTTC
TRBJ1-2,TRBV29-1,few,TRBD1,CSVEDRVYGYTF,TGCAGCGTTGAGGACAGGGTTTATGGCTACACCTTC
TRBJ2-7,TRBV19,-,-,CASSKPDRHYEQYF,TGTGCCAGTAGCAAACCTGACAGACACTACGAGCAGTACTTC
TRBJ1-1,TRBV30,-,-,CAWSRGSSTEAFF,TGTGCCTGGAGTCGCGGGTCTTCTACTGAAGCTTTCTTT
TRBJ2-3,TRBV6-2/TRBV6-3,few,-,CASSSGTSTDTQYF,TGTGCCAGCAGCTCCGGGACTAGCACAGATACGCAGTATTTT
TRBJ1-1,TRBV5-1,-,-,CASSLGGIEAFF,TGCGCCAGCAGCTTAGGGGGAATTGAAGCTTTCTTT
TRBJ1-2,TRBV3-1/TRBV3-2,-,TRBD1,CASSDVPGQPYGYTF,TGTGCCAGCAGCGACGTGCCGGGACAGCCCTATGGCTACACCTTC
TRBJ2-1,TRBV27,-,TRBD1,CASSFGTGDAEQFF,TGTGCCAGCAGTTTCGGGACAGGGGATGCTGAGCAGTTCTTC
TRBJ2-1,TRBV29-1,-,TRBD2,CSVAKLAGRWEQFF,TGCAGCGTTGCTAAACTAGCGGGAAGATGGGAGCAGTTCTTC
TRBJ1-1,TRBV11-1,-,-,CASSRSRGGDTEAFF,TGTGCCAGCAGCCGATCCAGGGGTGGGGACACTGAAGCTTTCTTT
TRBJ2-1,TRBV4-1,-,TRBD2,CASSGLAGGLYNEQFF,TGCGCCAGCAGTGGACTAGCGGGAGGGCTCTACAATGAGCAGTTCTTC
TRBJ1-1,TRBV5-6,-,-,CASSRIAAFEAFF,TGTGCCAGCAGCCGGATAGCAGCTTTTGAAGCTTTCTTT
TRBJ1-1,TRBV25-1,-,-,CASSDQAPNTEAFF,TGTGCCAGCAGTGACCAGGCACCCAACACTGAAGCTTTCTTT
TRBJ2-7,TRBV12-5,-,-,CASGSRQDEQYF,TGTGCTAGTGGTTCGAGACAGGACGAGCAGTACTTC
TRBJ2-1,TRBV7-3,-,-,CASSLKGLRGGQFF,TGTGCCAGCAGCTTAAAGGGGCTTAGGGGCGGGCAGTTCTTC
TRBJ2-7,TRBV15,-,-,CATSRVAAGPYEQYF,TGTGCCACCAGCAGAGTGGCAGCGGGCCCCTACGAGCAGTACTTC
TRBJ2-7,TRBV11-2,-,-,CASSRSGIGYEQYF,TGTGCCAGCAGCCGAAGCGGAATCGGCTACGAGCAGTACTTC
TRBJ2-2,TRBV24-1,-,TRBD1,CATSDFGTGNTGELFF,TGTGCCACCAGTGATTTTGGGACAGGGAACACCGGGGAGCTGTTTTTT
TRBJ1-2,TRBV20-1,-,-,CSAAGNYGYTF,TGCAGTGCGGCAGGCAACTATGGCTACACCTTC
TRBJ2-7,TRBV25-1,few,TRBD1,CASSETGTSYEQYF,TGTGCCAGCAGTGAGACAGGGACGTCCTACGAGCAGTACTTC
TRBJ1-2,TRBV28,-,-,CASSWTLGGEGYTF,TGTGCCAGCAGTTGGACCTTGGGGGGTGAGGGCTACACCTTC
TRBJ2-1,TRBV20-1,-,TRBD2,CSASSLSKTSGDNEQFF,TGCAGTGCTAGTTCGCTCTCGAAAACTAGCGGGGACAATGAGCAGTTCTTC
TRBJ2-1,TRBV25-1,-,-,CASSDRGGPVNEQFF,TGTGCCAGCAGTGATCGGGGAGGCCCGGTCAATGAGCAGTTCTTC
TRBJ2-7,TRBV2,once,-,CASSRSGEGHEQYF,TGTGCCAGCAGTAGGTCAGGGGAAGGCCACGAGCAGTACTTC
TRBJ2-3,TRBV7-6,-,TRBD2,CASSLERESRRSLDTQYF,TGTGCCAGCAGCTTAGAGCGGGAGAGTAGGAGAAGTTTGGATACGCAGTATTTT
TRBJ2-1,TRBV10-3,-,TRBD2,CAISEPGLAGMDFNEQFF,TGTGCCATCAGTGAACCCGGACTAGCGGGAATGGACTTCAATGAGCAGTTCTTC
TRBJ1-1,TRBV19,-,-,CASTRRLGRTEAFF,TGTGCCAGTACCCGAAGGCTGGGGCGCACTGAAGCTTTCTTT
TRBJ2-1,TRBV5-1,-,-,CASSFDVPVADEQFF,TGCGCCAGCAGCTTTGACGTCCCTGTAGCTGATGAGCAGTTCTTC
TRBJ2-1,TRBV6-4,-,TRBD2,CASSLSGSTYNEQFF,TGTGCCAGCAGTCTTAGCGGGAGTACCTACAATGAGCAGTTCTTC
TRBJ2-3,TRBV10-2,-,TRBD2,CASSVWGGDTQYF,TGCGCCAGCAGTGTCTGGGGGGGAGATACGCAGTATTTT
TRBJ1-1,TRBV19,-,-,CASSEATSTEAFF,TGTGCCAGTAGTGAGGCAACGAGCACTGAAGCTTTCTTT
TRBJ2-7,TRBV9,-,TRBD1,CASSGTGDSYEQYF,TGTGCCAGCTCAGGGACAGGTGACTCCTACGAGCAGTACTTC
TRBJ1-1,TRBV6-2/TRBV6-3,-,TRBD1,CASSPAGGRYTEAFF,TGTGCCAGCAGCCCCGCAGGGGGCAGGTACACTGAAGCTTTCTTT
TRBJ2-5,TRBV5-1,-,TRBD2,CASSRGASGSLRETQYF,TGCGCCAGCAGCCGAGGGGCTAGCGGGAGTTTGCGAGAGACCCAGTACTTC
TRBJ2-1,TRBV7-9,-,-,CASSLLALNNEQFF,TGTGCCAGCAGCTTACTAGCTCTCAACAATGAGCAGTTCTTC
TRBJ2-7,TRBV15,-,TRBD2,CATSSGRIYEQYF,TGTGCCACCAGTAGCGGGAGAATCTACGAGCAGTACTTC
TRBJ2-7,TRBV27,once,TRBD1,CASRPGQGTYYEQYF,TGTGCCAGCAGGCCGGGACAGGGGACTTATTACGAGCAGTACTTC
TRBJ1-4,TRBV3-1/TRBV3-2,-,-,CASSQAGANEKLFF,TGTGCCAGCAGCCAAGCAGGGGCTAATGAAAAACTGTTTTTT
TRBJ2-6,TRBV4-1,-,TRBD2,CASSQDSGAGANVLTF,TGCGCCAGCAGCCAAGATAGCGGGGCTGGGGCCAACGTCCTGACTTTC
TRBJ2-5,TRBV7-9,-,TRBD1,CASSPRGDRGQETQYF,TGTGCCAGCAGCCCACGGGGGGACAGGGGTCAAGAGACCCAGTACTTC
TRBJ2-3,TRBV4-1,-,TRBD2,CASSQSTSQYADTQYF,TGCGCCAGCAGCCAATCGACTAGCCAGTACGCAGATACGCAGTATTTT
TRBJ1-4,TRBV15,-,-,CATSTHGVNEKLFF,TGTGCCACCAGCACCCACGGGGTTAATGAAAAACTGTTTTTT